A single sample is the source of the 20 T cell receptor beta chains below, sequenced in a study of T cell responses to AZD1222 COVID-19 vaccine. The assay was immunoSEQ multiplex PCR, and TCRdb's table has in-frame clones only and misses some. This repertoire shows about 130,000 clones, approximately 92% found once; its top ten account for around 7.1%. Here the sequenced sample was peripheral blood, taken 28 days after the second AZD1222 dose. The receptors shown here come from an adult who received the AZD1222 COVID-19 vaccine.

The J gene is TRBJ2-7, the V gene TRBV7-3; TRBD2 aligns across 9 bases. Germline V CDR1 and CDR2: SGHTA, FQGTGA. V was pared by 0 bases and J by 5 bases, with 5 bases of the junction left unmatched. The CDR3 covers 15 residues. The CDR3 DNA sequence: TGTGCCAGCAGCTTAACCGGGACTAGCATCCACGAGCAGTACTTC. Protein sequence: CASSLTGTSIHEQYF.

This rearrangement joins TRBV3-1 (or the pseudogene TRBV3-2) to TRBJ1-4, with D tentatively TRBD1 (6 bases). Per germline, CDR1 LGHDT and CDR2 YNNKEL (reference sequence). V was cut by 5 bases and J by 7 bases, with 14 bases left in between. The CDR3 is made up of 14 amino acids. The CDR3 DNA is TGTGCCAGCAGCTTGAACAGGGTCAGTGAAAAACTGTTTTTT. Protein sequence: CASSLNRVSEKLFF.

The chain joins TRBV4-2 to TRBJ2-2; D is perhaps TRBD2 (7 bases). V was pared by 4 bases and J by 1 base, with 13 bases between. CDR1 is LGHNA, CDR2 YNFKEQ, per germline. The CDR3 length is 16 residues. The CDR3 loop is CASSLRGALNTGELFF. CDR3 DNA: TGTGCCAGCAGCCTTCGGGGGGCCCTGAACACCGGGGAGCTGTTTTTT.

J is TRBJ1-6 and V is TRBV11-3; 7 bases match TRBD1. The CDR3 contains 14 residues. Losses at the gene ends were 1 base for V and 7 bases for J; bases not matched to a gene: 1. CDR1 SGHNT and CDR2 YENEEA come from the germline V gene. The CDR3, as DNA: TGTGCCAGCAGCTTAGGACAGGGAAATTCACCCCTCCACTTT. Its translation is CASSLGQGNSPLHF.

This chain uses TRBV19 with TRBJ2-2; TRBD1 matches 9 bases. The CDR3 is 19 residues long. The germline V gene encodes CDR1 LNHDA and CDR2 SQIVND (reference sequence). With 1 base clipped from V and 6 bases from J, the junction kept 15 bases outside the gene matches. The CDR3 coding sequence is TGTGCCAGTAGTATAGGCGGTTTGGGACAGGGACCAAGAGCCGGGGAGCTGTTTTTT. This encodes CASSIGGLGQGPRAGELFF.

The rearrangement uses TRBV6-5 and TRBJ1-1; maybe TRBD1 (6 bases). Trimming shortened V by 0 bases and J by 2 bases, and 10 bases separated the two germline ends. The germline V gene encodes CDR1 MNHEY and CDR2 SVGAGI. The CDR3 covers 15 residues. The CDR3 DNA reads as TGTGCCAGCAGTTACTCGGGGGCCAAAAACACTGAAGCTTTCTTT. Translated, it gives CASSYSGAKNTEAFF.

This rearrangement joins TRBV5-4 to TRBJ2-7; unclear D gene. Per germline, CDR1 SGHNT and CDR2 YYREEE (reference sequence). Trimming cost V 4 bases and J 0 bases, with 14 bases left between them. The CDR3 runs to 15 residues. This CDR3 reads CASSSRDTVSYEQYF. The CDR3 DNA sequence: TGTGCCAGCAGCAGCCGAGACACGGTCTCCTACGAGCAGTACTTC.

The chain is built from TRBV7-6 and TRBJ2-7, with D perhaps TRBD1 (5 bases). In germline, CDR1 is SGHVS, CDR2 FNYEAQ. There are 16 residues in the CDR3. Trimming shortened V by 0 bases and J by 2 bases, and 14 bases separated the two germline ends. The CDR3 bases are TGTGCCAGCAGCTTAGCCTCTGGGGCCTACCCCTACGAGCAGTACTTC. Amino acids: CASSLASGAYPYEQYF.

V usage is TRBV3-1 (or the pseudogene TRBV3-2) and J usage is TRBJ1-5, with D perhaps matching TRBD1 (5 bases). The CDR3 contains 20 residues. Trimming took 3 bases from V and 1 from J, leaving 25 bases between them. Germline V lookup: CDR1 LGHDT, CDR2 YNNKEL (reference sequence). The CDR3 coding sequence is TGTGCCAGCAGCCAGTCCCGGCGGGCAGGGAGGGGTGGGAGCAATCAGCCCCAGCATTTT. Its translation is CASSQSRRAGRGGSNQPQHF.

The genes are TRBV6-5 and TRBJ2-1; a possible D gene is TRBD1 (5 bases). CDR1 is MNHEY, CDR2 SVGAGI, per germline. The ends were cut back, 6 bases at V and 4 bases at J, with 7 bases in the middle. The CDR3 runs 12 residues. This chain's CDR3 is CASSQGYNEQFF. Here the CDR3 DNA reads TGTGCCAGCAGCCAGGGTTACAATGAGCAGTTCTTC.

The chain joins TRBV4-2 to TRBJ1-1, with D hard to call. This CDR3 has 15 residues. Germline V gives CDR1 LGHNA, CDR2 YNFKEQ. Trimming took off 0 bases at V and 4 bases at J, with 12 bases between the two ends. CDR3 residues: CASSQDRGSGTEAFF. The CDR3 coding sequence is TGTGCCAGCAGCCAAGATCGGGGTTCCGGCACTGAAGCTTTCTTT.

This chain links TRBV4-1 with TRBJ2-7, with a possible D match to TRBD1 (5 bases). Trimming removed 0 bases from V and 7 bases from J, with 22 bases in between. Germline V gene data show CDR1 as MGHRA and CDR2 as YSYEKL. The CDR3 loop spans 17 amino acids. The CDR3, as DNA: TGCGCCAGCAGCCAAGATCGGGCATCCCAAGGGGATACGGAGCAGTACTTC. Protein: CASSQDRASQGDTEQYF.

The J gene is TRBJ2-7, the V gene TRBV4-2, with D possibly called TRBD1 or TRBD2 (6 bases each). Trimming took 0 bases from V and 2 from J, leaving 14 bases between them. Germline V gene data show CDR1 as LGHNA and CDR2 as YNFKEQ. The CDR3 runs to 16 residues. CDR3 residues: CASSQDGPGEAYEQYF. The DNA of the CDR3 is TGTGCCAGCAGCCAAGATGGGCCAGGGGAGGCCTACGAGCAGTACTTC.

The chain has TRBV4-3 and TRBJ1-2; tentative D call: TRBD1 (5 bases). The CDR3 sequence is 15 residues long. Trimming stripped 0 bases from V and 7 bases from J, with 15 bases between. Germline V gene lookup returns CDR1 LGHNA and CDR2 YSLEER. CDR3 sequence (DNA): TGCGCCAGCAGCCAAGATCGTGGGGCCAGCGGTGGCTACACCTTC. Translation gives CASSQDRGASGGYTF.

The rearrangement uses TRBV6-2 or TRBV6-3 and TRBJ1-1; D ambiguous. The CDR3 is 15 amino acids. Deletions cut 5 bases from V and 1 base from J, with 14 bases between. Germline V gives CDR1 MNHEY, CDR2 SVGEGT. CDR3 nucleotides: TGTGCCAGCAGTCCCAATTTCCAAGCGAACACTGAAGCTTTCTTT. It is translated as CASSPNFQANTEAFF.

Here the CDR3 DNA reads TGTGCCTGGACCCCGCCGTGGCCGAACAGGGGAAGCACAGATACGCAGTATTTT. It codes for CAWTPPWPNRGSTDTQYF. This chain uses TRBV30 with TRBJ2-3; 7 nucleotides line up with TRBD1. The CDR3 totals 18 residues. Germline lookup yields CDR1 GTSNPN and CDR2 SVGIG (reference sequence). J was trimmed by 0 bases and V by 4 bases; bases with no gene match: 16.

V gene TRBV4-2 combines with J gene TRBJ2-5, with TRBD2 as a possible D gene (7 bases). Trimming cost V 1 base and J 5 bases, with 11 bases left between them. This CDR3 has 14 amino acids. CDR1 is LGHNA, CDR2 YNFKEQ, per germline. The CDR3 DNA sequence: TGTGCCAGCAGCCAAGGGGGGGGCAGGGAGACCCAGTACTTC. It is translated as CASSQGGGRETQYF.

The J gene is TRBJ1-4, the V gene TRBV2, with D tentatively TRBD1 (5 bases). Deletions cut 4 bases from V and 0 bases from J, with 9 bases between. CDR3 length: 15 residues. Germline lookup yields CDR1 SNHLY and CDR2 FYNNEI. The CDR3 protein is CASSVQGTTNEKLFF. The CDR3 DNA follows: TGTGCCAGCAGTGTGCAGGGAACAACTAATGAAAAACTGTTTTTT.

This CDR3 reads CASSQVGQDYEQYF. DNA for the CDR3: TGCGCCAGCAGCCAAGTAGGCCAGGATTACGAGCAGTACTTC. The chain links TRBV4-1 to TRBJ2-7; the D is unclear. Between the trimmed V and J ends, which lost 1 base and 4 bases, there was a span of 11 bases. CDR3 length: 14 amino acids. Per the germline V gene, CDR1 is MGHRA and CDR2 is YSYEKL.

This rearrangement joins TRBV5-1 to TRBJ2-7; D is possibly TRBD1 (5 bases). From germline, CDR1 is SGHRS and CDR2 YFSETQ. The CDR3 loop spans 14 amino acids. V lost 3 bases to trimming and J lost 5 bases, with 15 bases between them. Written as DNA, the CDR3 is TGCGCCAGCAGCTCACCCCAGGGATCCGACGAGCAGTACTTC. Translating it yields CASSSPQGSDEQYF.